This T cell receptor (beta chain) comes out of a study of shared clonotypes between healthy human individuals. Study-wide context: The plates for each donor numbered three CD4 naive, three CD4 memory, two CD8 naive and one CD8 memory. Study-wide results and caveats: Memory subsets had estimated richness that was generally smaller than that of naive subsets. Between a few donors, naive CD4 clonotypes were shared at a level of about 5%.

A single count supports this clone. Its antigen is currently unknown. TCRdb's copy holds only in-frame clones and misses some; the assay was immunoSEQ multiplex PCR. Of over 750,000 clones listed, about 96% were seen once; the top ten hold over 0.2%. Germline loops: CDR1 MNHEY, CDR2 SMNVEV (reference sequence). CDR3 length: 12 residues. Trimming left V 8 bases short and J 4 bases short, with 12 bases between. CD45RO-negative CD8 cells positively selected for CCR7 made up the naive population, which excluded terminally differentiated effector memory CD45RA+ cells. Sequencing was done on a sample of naive CD8+ T cells sorted from blood. This clonotype was sampled from a man under 40 in good health. The rearrangement uses TRBV27 and TRBJ2-7; D ambiguous. The CDR3 region has the DNA TGTGCCAGCGCGGCAGGAGTATACGAGCAGTACTTC. This sequence encodes CASAAGVYEQYF.